This TCR beta chain was retrieved from a study of a mutant IDH1 vaccine in newly diagnosed glioma. Study overall: Vaccinations, eight in total, occurred in weeks 1, 3, 5, 7, 11, 15, 19, 23. Patients were started on vaccination 4-6 weeks after radiotherapy alone, or with temozolomide cycles.

Data came from immunoSEQ multiplex PCR; TCRdb stores just in-frame clones and leaves some out. The sample has 82,000 or so clones; around 85% are singletons. The CDR3 runs 13 residues. V was trimmed by 4 bases and J by 2 bases, leaving 5 bases between them. Germline CDR1 MRHNA, CDR2 SNTAGT. Time point described: week 23, last vaccination. Each dose of the vaccine consisted of 300 ug of mutant IDH1 20-mer peptide, with topical imiquimod. This clone was counted only a few times. Its antigen is not known. The clonotype comes from a man younger than 45 with glioma. Some clones in this sample may be carry-over from other donors' samples. Sequenced material: PBMCs, taken from a glioma patient whose treatment included an IDH1 peptide vaccine. The rearrangement joins TRBV6-4 to TRBJ2-2, with a weak D call TRBD2 (5 bases). The CDR3 coding sequence is TGTGCCAGCAGTGGGACTAACACCGGGGAGCTGTTTTTT. This encodes CASSGTNTGELFF.